The 20 T cell receptor beta chains below all came from one sample that was sequenced in a study of blood T cell repertoires in COVID-19. Libraries were prepared by immunoSEQ multiplex PCR; TCRdb keeps only in-frame clonotypes and omits some of them. The sample yields tens of thousands of clones, about 84% seen once. What was sequenced was peripheral blood. The receptors stem from a human donor in a cohort sampled during active COVID-19.

This clone was seen more than once but under ten times. The CDR3 protein is CASNGAGGGYEQYF. CDR3 nucleotides: TGTGCCAGCAACGGAGCGGGAGGTGGCTACGAGCAGTACTTC. The J gene is TRBJ2-7, the V gene TRBV6-6; 9 positions match TRBD2. This CDR3 has 14 residues. Germline V lookup: CDR1 MNHNY, CDR2 SVGAGI (reference sequence). Losses at the gene ends were 7 bases for V and 3 bases for J; bases not matched to a gene: 7.

This chain links TRBV29-1 with TRBJ2-7, with 7 bases that match TRBD1. Looked up from germline, CDR1 is SQVTM and CDR2 is ANQGSEA. The ends lost 3 bases at V and 2 bases at J; junction bases unmatched: 7. The CDR3 has 14 residues. Here the CDR3 reads CSVEETGTTYEQYF. CDR3 coding DNA: TGCAGCGTTGAGGAGACAGGGACCACCTACGAGCAGTACTTC.

This clone has just a few counts. The chain recombines TRBV11-2 with TRBJ1-5; TRBD1 might be the D (6 bases). Germline V lookup: CDR1 SGHAT, CDR2 FQNNGV. Trimming pared 4 bases from V and 1 base from J, leaving 14 bases between. The CDR3 is 16 residues long. CDR3 DNA: TGTGCCAGCAGCTCAGGAACAGGGTTGAGCAATCAGCCCCAGCATTTT. Its translation: CASSSGTGLSNQPQHF. The entire variable domain, with the rest obtained from reference TRBV11-2 and TRBJ1-5, is as follows: EAGVAQSPRYKIIEKRQSVAFWCNPISGHATLYWYQQILGQGPKLLIQFQNNGVVDDSQLPKDRFSAERLKGVDSTLKIQPAKLEDSAVYLCASSSGTGLSNQPQHFGDGTRLSIL.

The chain uses TRBV7-9 and TRBJ2-7; TRBD1 matches at 7 bases. V lost 5 bases to trimming and J lost 9 bases; unmatched junction nucleotides: 4. CDR3 length: 11 residues. The germline V gene has CDR1 SEHNR and CDR2 FQNEAQ (reference sequence). The CDR3 coding sequence is TGTGCCAGCAGCCCGGACAGGTTGCAGTACTTC. Encoded protein: CASSPDRLQYF.

This chain connects TRBV30 to TRBJ1-4, with a tentative D call TRBD1 (5 bases). The CDR3 length is 14 residues. Deletions cut 2 bases from V and 7 bases from J, with 14 bases between. The V gene's germline CDR1 is GTSNPN and CDR2 SVGIG (reference sequence). The DNA of the CDR3 is TGTGCCTGGAGTACCGGCTTGGGGGGTGAAAAACTGTTTTTT. This gives the protein CAWSTGLGGEKLFF.

Turning to this clone: The identical CDR3 is also encoded by other nucleotide sequences in the sample. CDR3 nucleotides: TGTGCCAGCAGCCAAGGGACGTCCGACAGGGGGGAGACCCAGTACTTC. Amino acids: CASSQGTSDRGETQYF. The J gene is TRBJ2-5, the V gene TRBV3-1 (or the pseudogene TRBV3-2); 9 positions agree with TRBD1. V lost 1 base, J lost 5 bases, and 8 bases stayed unmatched. Germline assignment: CDR1 LGHDT and CDR2 YNNKEL (reference sequence). The CDR3 spans 16 residues.

Only a few counts were recorded for this clone. This chain uses TRBV7-2 with TRBJ1-1; D is unclear. Germline-derived CDR1 and CDR2 are SGHTA and FQGNSA. This CDR3 has 13 amino acids. With 6 bases removed from V and 1 base from J, the gap between germline ends came to 9 bases. CDR3 bases: TGTGCCAGCAGGGTATGGGCGAACACTGAAGCTTTCTTT. This codes for CASRVWANTEAFF.

CDR3 nucleotides: TGTGCCAGCAGTTTATCCACAGACCCAGAGTTCGCTTTCTTT. Its translation is CASSLSTDPEFAFF. This sequence joins TRBV27 and TRBJ1-1; no clear D gene. Germline values: CDR1 MNHEY, CDR2 SMNVEV (reference sequence). Trimming removed 0 bases from V and 11 bases from J, with 16 bases in between. The CDR3 is 14 amino acids.

The J gene is TRBJ1-4, the V gene TRBV19, with D hard to call. The germline V gene encodes CDR1 LNHDA and CDR2 SQIVND (reference sequence). The CDR3 consists of 14 residues. Trimming pared 4 bases from V and 0 bases from J, leaving 6 bases between. CDR3 sequence: CASSTPATNEKLFF. CDR3 in DNA: TGTGCCAGTAGTACCCCGGCAACTAATGAAAAACTGTTTTTT.

This chain joins TRBV19 and TRBJ1-1; tentatively, D is TRBD1 (6 bases). Trimming left V 3 bases short and J 1 base short, with 12 bases between. Germline V gene sequence: CDR1 LNHDA, CDR2 SQIVND (reference sequence). This CDR3 spans 15 amino acids. The CDR3 is CASSIRGSENTEAFF. CDR3 nucleotides: TGTGCCAGTAGTATCAGGGGCAGTGAGAACACTGAAGCTTTCTTT.

The rearrangement uses TRBV5-6 and TRBJ2-1, with D perhaps matching TRBD2 (6 bases). V was shortened by 1 base and J by 6 bases, with 20 bases between the two germline ends. The length of the CDR3 is 17 residues. Germline CDR1 is SGHDT and CDR2 is YYEEEE. The CDR3 reads CASSLLGLRTYSNEQFF. DNA for the CDR3: TGTGCCAGCAGCTTGCTAGGACTACGGACTTATTCCAATGAGCAGTTCTTC.

V usage is TRBV7-2 and J usage is TRBJ2-2; D is uncertain. Germline CDR1 is SGHTA and CDR2 is FQGNSA. With 1 base removed from V and 4 bases from J, the gap between germline ends came to 7 bases. This CDR3 region has 14 residues. The CDR3 region has the DNA TGTGCCAGCAGCTTAGAGGCGGCCACCGGGGAGCTGTTTTTT. Residues: CASSLEAATGELFF.

CDR3 sequence: CASSQVPGLNSPLHF. The CDR3 coding sequence is TGTGCCAGCAGCCAAGTTCCGGGTTTGAATTCACCCCTCCACTTT. V is TRBV3-1 (or the pseudogene TRBV3-2) and J is TRBJ1-6, with D hard to call. Germline V gene data show CDR1 as LGHDT and CDR2 as YNNKEL (reference sequence). The CDR3 is made up of 15 amino acids. V was cut by 1 base and J by 7 bases, with 11 bases left in between.

Ten or more counts support this clone. The CDR3 loop is CASSLFASAYEQYF. The CDR3 DNA is TGTGCCAGCAGTTTATTCGCCAGCGCCTACGAGCAGTACTTC. The V and J genes are TRBV27 and TRBJ2-7, with no clear D. This CDR3 is 14 amino acids long. V was clipped by 1 base and J by 2 bases, with 9 bases between them. The germline V gene encodes CDR1 MNHEY and CDR2 SMNVEV (reference sequence).

The chain couples TRBV19 to TRBJ2-3; maybe TRBD2 (5 bases). Trimming removed 6 bases from V and 8 bases from J, with 18 bases in between. Germline V CDR1 and CDR2: LNHDA, SQIVND (reference sequence). The CDR3 has 14 residues. CDR3 DNA sequence: TGTGCCAGTAGCACACGAGCGGCGGCAGCTACGCAGTATTTT. It yields the protein CASSTRAAAATQYF.

The rearrangement joins TRBV7-4 to TRBJ2-3; unclear D gene. The germline V and J ends were trimmed by 9 bases and 0 bases, with 13 bases remaining between them. This CDR3 has 14 amino acids. Germline CDR1 SGHVT, CDR2 SQSDAQ. For the CDR3, the DNA is TGTGCCAGGCAGCTAACTATAAGCACAGATACGCAGTATTTT. Protein sequence: CARQLTISTDTQYF.

This clone has more than one count but fewer than ten. The chain carries TRBV9 and TRBJ2-1, with D tentatively TRBD2 (5 bases). The CDR3 has 13 amino acids. CDR1 is SGDLS and CDR2 is YYNGEE in the germline V gene. Trimming shortened V by 5 bases and J by 5 bases, and 11 bases separated the two germline ends. This chain's CDR3 is CASSGSADNEQFF. The CDR3 DNA reads as TGTGCCAGCAGTGGTAGCGCCGACAATGAGCAGTTCTTC.

This clone was detected only once. This sequence joins TRBV6-5 and TRBJ1-5; D perhaps matches TRBD1 (6 bases). CDR1 is MNHEY and CDR2 is SVGAGI in the germline V gene. V was trimmed by 7 bases and J by 0 bases, leaving 13 bases between them. The CDR3 spans 15 residues. The CDR3 sequence is CASTSGTNSNQPQHF. The CDR3 DNA reads TGTGCCAGCACCAGCGGGACAAATAGCAATCAGCCCCAGCATTTT.

The rearrangement links TRBV27 to TRBJ2-7, with 14 bases identical to TRBD2. The CDR3 has 16 amino acids. The trim removed 6 bases at V and 5 bases at J, leaving 9 bases unmatched. Per germline, CDR1 MNHEY and CDR2 SMNVEV (reference sequence). The CDR3 spells CASSTSGTSGSNEQYF. CDR3 nucleotide sequence: TGTGCCAGCAGCACCTCCGGGACTAGCGGGAGTAACGAGCAGTACTTC.

Here the CDR3 reads CASQREHSGANVLTF. DNA of the CDR3: TGTGCCAGCCAGAGGGAGCACTCTGGGGCCAACGTCCTGACTTTC. The chain recombines TRBV7-2 with TRBJ2-6, with D tentatively TRBD2 (5 bases). This CDR3 contains 15 residues. From germline, CDR1 is SGHTA and CDR2 FQGNSA. V was pared by 8 bases and J by 0 bases, with 11 bases between.